The 26 T cell receptor beta chains below all came from one sample that was sequenced in a study of shared clonotypes between healthy human individuals. The naive CD8 subset, CD45RO-negative cells positively selected for CCR7, excluded terminally differentiated effector memory CD45RA+ cells. The repertoire was sequenced with immunoSEQ multiplex PCR; TCRdb's copy has only in-frame clones and lacks some. This sample has around 1.9 million clones; under 95% occur once, and the top ten carry under 2%. Sequenced: naive CD8+ T cells from PBMCs. Every receptor here comes from a man aged 18 to 29 in good health. Some clones in this sample may be carry-over from other donors' samples.

The gene calls are TRBV7-6 and TRBJ1-1; 7 bases map to TRBD1. This CDR3 contains 16 residues. V dropped 4 bases and J dropped 5; count of bases not matched to a gene: 13. The germline gives CDR1 SGHVS, CDR2 FNYEAQ. CDR3 sequence: CASSSLLVTGETEAFF. The CDR3 DNA follows: TGTGCCAGCAGCTCCCTCCTTGTCACAGGGGAAACTGAAGCTTTCTTT.

The chain combines TRBV6-6 with TRBJ1-4; the D gene is possibly TRBD1 (5 bases). This CDR3 is built from 13 residues. The V end lost 6 bases, the J end lost 7 bases, and 12 bases lay between the germline ends. The germline V gene has CDR1 MNHNY and CDR2 SVGAGI (reference sequence). This CDR3 is CASRSTDFEKLFF. Written as DNA, the CDR3 is TGTGCCAGCAGGTCGACAGATTTTGAAAAACTGTTTTTT.

The genes are TRBV11-2 and TRBJ2-7, with D possibly being TRBD2 (6 bases). The V and J ends lost 5 bases and 2 bases respectively, with 16 bases between them. Per germline, CDR1 SGHAT and CDR2 FQNNGV. The CDR3 spans 15 residues. The CDR3 coding sequence is TGTGCCAGCAGCCCAAACGCGGGGCCCGCCTACGAGCAGTACTTC. It is translated as CASSPNAGPAYEQYF.

The chain links TRBV5-1 to TRBJ2-2; 15 nucleotides line up with TRBD2. After removal of 3 bases from V and 5 bases from J, the junction contained 2 bases not matched to a gene. Looked up from germline, CDR1 is SGHRS and CDR2 is YFSETQ. The CDR3 covers 16 residues. The CDR3 DNA reads TGCGCCAGCAGCTCGGGACTAGCGGGAGGAACCGGGGAGCTGTTTTTT. Translated: CASSSGLAGGTGELFF.

The chain joins TRBV28 to TRBJ2-7; 8 bases align to TRBD1. Germline loops: CDR1 MDHEN, CDR2 SYDVKM. There are 14 residues in the CDR3. With V trimmed by 6 bases and J by 3 bases, 7 bases remained unmatched. DNA of the CDR3: TGTGCCAGCAGACCCTCCGGACAGGGCTACGAGCAGTACTTC. Encoded protein: CASRPSGQGYEQYF.

The chain carries TRBV27 and TRBJ1-2; unclear D gene. Germline CDR1 and CDR2: MNHEY and SMNVEV (reference sequence). The germline V and J ends were trimmed by 5 bases and 0 bases, with 4 bases remaining between them. The CDR3 sequence is 12 residues long. The CDR3 DNA sequence: TGTGCCAGCAGTGGGACTAACTATGGCTACACCTTC. Translation: CASSGTNYGYTF.

Remarks on this clone: Other nucleotide sequences from this sample produce the same CDR3. The J gene is TRBJ2-7, the V gene TRBV28; the D gene could be TRBD1 or TRBD2 (5 bases each). Per germline, CDR1 MDHEN and CDR2 SYDVKM. The ends were cut back, 2 bases at V and 7 bases at J, with 6 bases in the middle. This CDR3 spans 11 amino acids. CDR3 region: CASSLGTEQYF. The CDR3 nucleotides read TGTGCCAGCAGTTTAGGGACGGAGCAGTACTTC.

The genes are TRBV27 and TRBJ1-1; D is unresolved. The length of the CDR3 is 13 residues. Germline CDR1 is MNHEY and CDR2 is SMNVEV (reference sequence). Trimming removed 5 bases from V and 5 bases from J, with 12 bases in between. CDR3 in DNA: TGTGCCAGCAGTCAAGGCCAAAGGACTGAAGCTTTCTTT. It yields the protein CASSQGQRTEAFF.

J is TRBJ2-2 and V is TRBV7-6; D might be TRBD2 (6 bases). The length of the CDR3 is 16 residues. V was pared by 5 bases and J by 5 bases, with 18 bases between. Germline CDR1 is SGHVS and CDR2 is FNYEAQ. CDR3 loop: CASSPKQGGWTGELFF. DNA for the CDR3: TGTGCCAGCAGCCCGAAGCAGGGAGGTTGGACCGGGGAGCTGTTTTTT.

The chain combines TRBV6-6 with TRBJ2-7; 8 bases are a match to TRBD2. After removal of 7 bases from V and 0 bases from J, the junction contained 8 bases not matched to a gene. Germline-derived CDR1 and CDR2 are MNHNY and SVGAGI (reference sequence). The CDR3 has 15 amino acids. This CDR3 reads CASTPLAEISYEQYF. The CDR3 nucleotides are TGTGCCAGCACCCCACTAGCGGAGATCTCCTACGAGCAGTACTTC.

J is TRBJ2-1 and V is TRBV7-3; the match to TRBD1 covers 7 bases. This CDR3 comprises 14 residues. The V segment lost 4 bases and the J segment 1 base; nucleotides outside the gene matches: 1. The V gene's germline CDR1 is SGHTA and CDR2 FQGTGA. CDR3 sequence: CASSWTGSYNEQFF. The DNA for the CDR3 is TGTGCCAGCAGCTGGACAGGATCCTACAATGAGCAGTTCTTC.

This chain connects TRBV7-9 to TRBJ2-7, with D uncertain. V was trimmed by 0 bases and J by 6 bases, leaving 12 bases between them. CDR1 and CDR2 from the germline V gene are SEHNR and FQNEAQ (reference sequence). CDR3 length: 14 residues. In DNA, the CDR3 is TGTGCCAGCAGCTTAGCCATTGAAGTAACCGAGCAGTACTTC. Translated, it gives CASSLAIEVTEQYF. Filled out from reference TRBV7-9 and TRBJ2-7, the complete variable domain reads DTGVSQNPRHKITKRGQNVTFRCDPISEHNRLYWYRQTLGQGPEFLTYFQNEAQLEKSRLLSDRFSAERPKGSFSTLEIQRTEQGDSAMYLCASSLAIEVTEQYFGPGTRLTVT.

This rearrangement joins TRBV7-9 to TRBJ2-2; TRBD2 is a possible D gene (6 bases). Germline V lookup: CDR1 SEHNR, CDR2 FQNEAQ (reference sequence). The CDR3 runs to 15 residues. V dropped 4 bases and J dropped 6 bases, with 15 bases sitting between them. CDR3 in amino acids: CASSSGAGIPGELFF. The CDR3 bases are TGTGCCAGCAGCTCGGGAGCAGGGATTCCCGGGGAGCTGTTTTTT. Using reference TRBV7-9 and TRBJ2-2 for the parts outside the CDR3, the full variable domain is DTGVSQNPRHKITKRGQNVTFRCDPISEHNRLYWYRQTLGQGPEFLTYFQNEAQLEKSRLLSDRFSAERPKGSFSTLEIQRTEQGDSAMYLCASSSGAGIPGELFFGEGSRLTVL.

The chain joins TRBV27 to TRBJ2-1; TRBD2 aligns across 11 bases. The CDR3 spans 16 residues. V lost 7 bases, J lost 1 base, and 6 bases stayed unmatched. From germline, CDR1 is MNHEY and CDR2 SMNVEV (reference sequence). The CDR3 sequence: CASMGLAETSYNEQFF. The CDR3 nucleotides read TGTGCCAGCATGGGACTAGCGGAAACATCCTACAATGAGCAGTTCTTC.

The chain carries TRBV7-2 and TRBJ1-5, with TRBD1 matching 9 bases. The V segment lost 5 bases and the J segment 4 bases; nucleotides outside the gene matches: 6. Germline loops: CDR1 SGHTA, CDR2 FQGNSA. The CDR3 loop spans 15 amino acids. The CDR3 sequence: CASSPWTGVNQPQHF. CDR3 in DNA: TGTGCCAGCAGCCCCTGGACAGGGGTTAATCAGCCCCAGCATTTT.

The CDR3 nucleotides read TGTGCCAGCAACGATCCGGGGCAGCCCCAGCATTTT. It translates to CASNDPGQPQHF. This rearrangement joins TRBV2 to TRBJ1-5, with D unresolved. Germline V gene data show CDR1 as SNHLY and CDR2 as FYNNEI. This CDR3 contains 12 residues. V was trimmed by 7 bases and J by 7 bases, leaving 11 bases between them.

V usage is TRBV28 and J usage is TRBJ2-1, with unresolved D. V gave up 3 bases and J gave up 9 bases, with 9 bases separating them. The CDR3 contains 12 residues. Germline CDR1 MDHEN, CDR2 SYDVKM. The CDR3 DNA follows: TGTGCCAGCAGTTTTTCCCTGGGTGAGCAGTTCTTC. It codes for CASSFSLGEQFF.

The rearrangement links TRBV4-1 to TRBJ2-1; TRBD2 matches at 12 bases. This CDR3 region has 16 residues. The germline gives CDR1 MGHRA, CDR2 YSYEKL. V lost 1 base to trimming and J lost 8 bases; unmatched junction nucleotides: 6. The CDR3 reads CASSQGLAGGPHEQFF. The CDR3 bases are TGCGCCAGCAGCCAAGGGCTAGCGGGAGGGCCCCATGAGCAGTTCTTC.

Turning to this clone: A read error may produce the germline difference seen at one junction end. The rearrangement links TRBV5-6 to TRBJ1-2; D unclear. The CDR3 totals 13 residues. Germline V gives CDR1 SGHDT, CDR2 YYEEEE. The CDR3: CASSHAHPYGCTF. The CDR3 region has the DNA TGTGCCAGCAGTCATGCACATCCGTATGGCTGCACCTTC.

V usage is TRBV10-2 and J usage is TRBJ2-1, with 8 positions matching TRBD2. This CDR3 comprises 15 residues. Germline assignment: CDR1 WSHSY and CDR2 SAAADI. After removal of 7 bases from V and 8 bases from J, the junction contained 13 bases not matched to a gene. The CDR3 nucleotides are TGCGCCAGCACCCCGGGGTGGACTAGCAGCGATGAGCAGTTCTTC. Amino acid sequence: CASTPGWTSSDEQFF.

The V call is TRBV7-9, the J call TRBJ1-4; D is ambiguous. CDR1 is SEHNR and CDR2 is FQNEAQ in the germline V gene (reference sequence). This CDR3 is 14 amino acids long. The V and J ends lost 5 bases and 6 bases respectively, with 13 bases between them. In DNA, the CDR3 is TGTGCCAGCAGCCTGTTAGAGATGGATGAAAAACTGTTTTTT. Its translation is CASSLLEMDEKLFF.

In this sample, this clone turned up a few times. The chain has TRBV28 and TRBJ1-2; the match to TRBD1 covers 11 bases. Germline values: CDR1 MDHEN, CDR2 SYDVKM. This CDR3 is built from 14 residues. V lost 4 bases and J lost 4; bases outside the gene matches: 2. The CDR3 loop is CASSSDRGLYGYTF. The CDR3 DNA sequence: TGTGCCAGCAGTTCGGACAGGGGGCTCTATGGCTACACCTTC.

The gene calls are TRBV29-1 and TRBJ2-1; D remains unclear. Trimming took off 1 base at V and 0 bases at J, with 10 bases between the two ends. Germline CDR1 reads SQVTM; CDR2 reads ANQGSEA. This CDR3 comprises 15 residues. The CDR3 DNA sequence: TGCAGCGTTGAAGTACGGTTGAGCTCCTACAATGAGCAGTTCTTC. Translation: CSVEVRLSSYNEQFF.

Only a few counts were recorded for this clone. This chain joins TRBV15 and TRBJ1-2; the D is unclear. Trimming stripped 3 bases from V and 7 bases from J, with 12 bases between. Germline values: CDR1 LNHNV, CDR2 YYDKDF (reference sequence). This CDR3 has 13 amino acids. CDR3 region: CATSSPSGIGYTF. The CDR3, as DNA: TGTGCCACCAGCAGCCCGTCGGGGATTGGCTACACCTTC.

CDR3 in DNA: TGCGCCAGCAGTGAGAATGGGGCTAATCAGCCCCAGCATTTT. This encodes CASSENGANQPQHF. This chain joins TRBV10-2 and TRBJ1-5; D may be TRBD1 (5 bases). This CDR3 has 14 amino acids. The germline V gene encodes CDR1 WSHSY and CDR2 SAAADI. Trimming removed 2 bases at V and 4 bases at J, with 9 bases between.

The chain joins TRBV19 to TRBJ2-7, with D tentatively TRBD1 (5 bases). The CDR3 is 13 residues long. CDR1 and CDR2 (germline): LNHDA, SQIVND (reference sequence). The V end lost 3 bases, the J end lost 7 bases, and 13 bases lay between the germline ends. The CDR3 DNA reads TGTGCCAGTAGTATGGGGCAGGGTGATGAGCAGTACTTC. It yields the protein CASSMGQGDEQYF.